The next 26 T cell receptor beta chains were all read from a single sample in a study of cytomegalovirus exposure and HLA in healthy donors. It was with 60 Vbeta and 13 Jbeta primers that the PCR ran. The table came from immunoSEQ multiplex PCR; TCRdb's copy has only in-frame clones and leaves some out. The sample lists about 120,000 clones, over 75% occurring once. The sequenced material came from PBMCs. The receptors stem from a male donor in good health and CMV-seropositive.

This chain joins TRBV30 and TRBJ1-3; weak D call: TRBD1 (5 bases). Germline V CDR1 and CDR2: GTSNPN, SVGIG (reference sequence). The CDR3 is 14 residues long. V was trimmed by 8 bases and J by 1 base, leaving 15 bases between them. This chain's CDR3 is CARTLQGSGNTIYF. DNA for the CDR3: TGTGCCCGGACCCTCCAGGGATCTGGAAACACCATATATTTT.

The CDR3 sequence: CASSLAYQETQYF. The DNA of the CDR3 is TGCGCCAGCAGCTTGGCCTATCAAGAGACCCAGTACTTC. The chain recombines TRBV5-1 with TRBJ2-5; D is ambiguous. The CDR3 consists of 13 residues. Germline V gives CDR1 SGHRS, CDR2 YFSETQ. Trimming shortened V by 0 bases and J by 2 bases, and 5 bases separated the two germline ends.

A word on this clone: One end of the junction varies from germline; a read error may be responsible. The same CDR3 also results from other DNA sequences found in this sample. This chain links TRBV15 with TRBJ2-7; D perhaps matches TRBD2 (6 bases). CDR3 length: 15 residues. In germline, CDR1 is LNHNV, CDR2 YYDKDF (reference sequence). The CDR3 reads CATSRDLGGPYEQYF. In DNA, the CDR3 is TGCGCCACCAGCAGAGATCTCGGGGGACCCTACGAGCAGTACTTC.

The V call is TRBV27, the J call TRBJ2-7, with TRBD1 as a possible D gene (6 bases). The length of the CDR3 is 12 residues. V lost 4 bases to trimming and J lost 9 bases, with 13 bases between them. Germline values: CDR1 MNHEY, CDR2 SMNVEV (reference sequence). CDR3 sequence (DNA): TGTGCCAGCAGTTCCCATACAGGGAGGCAGTACTTC. Translation: CASSSHTGRQYF.

The sample holds a few counts of this clone. The chain combines TRBV19 with TRBJ1-5; D ambiguous. Trimming shortened V by 5 bases and J by 4 bases, and 15 bases separated the two germline ends. Germline CDR1 reads LNHDA; CDR2 reads SQIVND (reference sequence). CDR3 length equals 15 residues. CDR3 DNA sequence: TGTGCCAGTAGTGACGGGTCAGCCTTAAATCAGCCCCAGCATTTT. Residues: CASSDGSALNQPQHF. The entire variable domain, with the rest obtained from reference TRBV19 and TRBJ1-5, is as follows: DGGITQSPKYLFRKEGQNVTLSCEQNLNHDAMYWYRQDPGQGLRLIYYSQIVNDFQKGDIAEGYSVSREKKESFPLTVTSAQKNPTAFYLCASSDGSALNQPQHFGDGTRLSIL.

The rearrangement links TRBV6-1 to TRBJ1-2, with D possibly being TRBD1 (5 bases). This CDR3 contains 15 residues. V shed 2 bases and J shed 6 bases, with 16 bases lying between them. In germline, CDR1 is MNHNS, CDR2 SASEGT. As DNA, the CDR3 is TGTGCCAGCAGTGAACGTAGGGGAAGCCCGAATGGCTACACCTTC. Residues: CASSERRGSPNGYTF.

The V gene is TRBV2, the J gene TRBJ2-7; a possible D gene is TRBD2 (6 bases). CDR3 length: 13 residues. Trimming cost V 7 bases and J 4 bases, with 14 bases left between them. Germline V gene lookup returns CDR1 SNHLY and CDR2 FYNNEI. CDR3 sequence (DNA): TGTGCCAGCACGTCCCCGGGGGAGTACGAGCAGTACTTC. Translation gives CASTSPGEYEQYF. Full variable domain (missing parts from reference TRBV2 and TRBJ2-7): EPEVTQTPSHQVTQMGQEVILRCVPISNHLYFYWYRQILGQKVEFLVSFYNNEISEKSEIFDDQFSVERPDGSNFTLKIRSTKLEDSAMYFCASTSPGEYEQYFGPGTRLTVT.

This clone was detected only once. The V and J genes are TRBV9 and TRBJ1-1; no definite D call. CDR3 length: 13 residues. V dropped 4 bases and J dropped 1 base, with 8 bases sitting between them. Germline V gene lookup returns CDR1 SGDLS and CDR2 YYNGEE. Here the CDR3 DNA reads TGTGCCAGCAGCTCACCAGGGAACACTGAAGCTTTCTTT. Protein product: CASSSPGNTEAFF.

The chain joins TRBV5-1 to TRBJ2-5, with D possibly matching TRBD1 (6 bases). The J call is uncertain, as TRBJ2-7 better fits the DNA end. CDR1 SGHRS and CDR2 YFSETQ come from the germline V gene. The CDR3 contains 12 residues. CDR3 sequence reads: CASSPLGAEQYF. Written as DNA, the CDR3 is TGCGCCAGCAGTCCATTGGGGGCCGAGCAGTACTTC.

CDR3 sequence (DNA): TGTGCCTGGAGTGTAGCGGGGGGGCCTGAGCAGTTCTTC. Amino acids: CAWSVAGGPEQFF. This chain joins TRBV30 and TRBJ2-1; TRBD2 agrees at 10 bases. Per the germline V gene, CDR1 is GTSNPN and CDR2 is SVGIG (reference sequence). The CDR3 covers 13 residues. V trimming: 0 bases; J trimming: 9 bases; junction bases outside the gene matches: 2.

There are a few counts of this clone. The chain couples TRBV6-6 to TRBJ2-7; perhaps TRBD2 as D (7 bases). Germline V gene lookup returns CDR1 MNHNY and CDR2 SVGAGI (reference sequence). This CDR3 has 15 residues. Trimming pared 7 bases from V and 1 base from J, leaving 17 bases between. CDR3 in amino acids: CASTFGGAGSYEQYF. The CDR3 coding sequence is TGTGCCAGCACCTTTGGGGGGGCTGGATCCTACGAGCAGTACTTC.

V and J are TRBV30 and TRBJ1-3, with a weak D call TRBD1 (6 bases). The V end was cut by 1 base, the J end by 1 base, with 11 bases between. The CDR3 totals 15 residues. Germline loops: CDR1 GTSNPN, CDR2 SVGIG (reference sequence). This CDR3 reads CAWSGAGASGNTIYF. The DNA for the CDR3 is TGTGCCTGGAGTGGTGCAGGGGCTTCTGGAAACACCATATATTTT.

The V gene is TRBV5-1, the J gene TRBJ1-6; D possibly corresponds to TRBD1 (6 bases). The V gene lost 5 bases and the J gene lost 13 bases, with 22 bases spanning the gap. This CDR3 is built from 15 residues. The germline gives CDR1 SGHRS, CDR2 YFSETQ. In nucleotides, the CDR3 is TGCGCCAGCAGATTGTCCGGACAGAGGGATGACCCCCTCCACTTT. The encoded protein is CASRLSGQRDDPLHF.

V usage is TRBV7-6 and J usage is TRBJ1-2, with D maybe TRBD1 (6 bases). The V end was cut by 4 bases, the J end by 4 bases, with 16 bases between. The CDR3 covers 15 residues. Germline CDR1 and CDR2: SGHVS and FNYEAQ. The CDR3 nucleotides read TGTGCCAGCAGCTCCTCCGGGAGGGGGATCTATGGCTACACCTTC. It specifies CASSSSGRGIYGYTF.

The chain carries TRBV6-5 and TRBJ2-4; D is uncertain. This CDR3 contains 12 residues. Germline V gene data show CDR1 as MNHEY and CDR2 as SVGAGI. The V and J ends lost 5 bases and 6 bases respectively, with 8 bases between them. CDR3 in DNA: TGTGCCAGCAGTGCGTCGGGAAACATTCAGTACTTC. Its translation: CASSASGNIQYF.

This chain uses TRBV7-3 with TRBJ2-1, with a possible D match to TRBD2 (6 bases). The germline V gene encodes CDR1 SGHTA and CDR2 FQGTGA. V lost 5 bases, J lost 5 bases, and 13 bases lay in between. The CDR3 sequence is 14 residues long. The DNA of the CDR3 is TGTGCCAGCAGCCCACCCGGGAGAGACAATGAGCAGTTCTTC. Translation: CASSPPGRDNEQFF.

The V and J genes are TRBV15 and TRBJ2-5; 10 positions match TRBD1. V lost 3 bases and J lost 5; bases outside the gene matches: 12. CDR1 and CDR2 from the germline V gene are LNHNV and YYDKDF (reference sequence). The CDR3 sequence is 17 residues long. CDR3 bases: TGTGCCACCAGCAGGACCGGGACAGGGGTACTGAGCGAGACCCAGTACTTC. It encodes CATSRTGTGVLSETQYF.

The chain carries TRBV5-8 and TRBJ2-6, with 7 bases identical to TRBD1. Trimming cost V 2 bases and J 3 bases; bases outside gene matches: 8. The CDR3 length is 17 residues. The V gene's germline CDR1 is SGHTS and CDR2 YDEGEE. As DNA, the CDR3 is TGTGCCAGCAGCTTTCAACAGGGGTTGGGTGGGGCCAACGTCCTGACTTTC. It translates to CASSFQQGLGGANVLTF.

J is TRBJ1-4 and V is TRBV9; 8 bases map to TRBD1. Per the germline V gene, CDR1 is SGDLS and CDR2 is YYNGEE. The V gene end was trimmed by 4 bases and the J gene end by 8 bases; junction bases not matched to a gene: 7. The CDR3 loop spans 14 amino acids. CDR3 region: CASSTRQGREKLFF. DNA for the CDR3: TGTGCCAGCAGCACTCGACAGGGGCGGGAAAAACTGTTTTTT.

This rearrangement joins TRBV6-6 to TRBJ2-2; the D gene is possibly TRBD1 (5 bases). In germline, CDR1 is MNHNY, CDR2 SVGAGI (reference sequence). V was trimmed by 0 bases and J by 1 base, leaving 9 bases between them. This CDR3 has 16 residues. The CDR3 DNA sequence: TGTGCCAGCAGTTACTCCACCCAGGGGAACACCGGGGAGCTGTTTTTT. As protein: CASSYSTQGNTGELFF.

The chain carries TRBV6-1 and TRBJ1-6; weak D call: TRBD1 (5 bases). This CDR3 spans 16 amino acids. The germline V gene encodes CDR1 MNHNS and CDR2 SASEGT. Trimming shortened V by 2 bases and J by 6 bases, and 14 bases separated the two germline ends. In nucleotides, the CDR3 is TGTGCCAGCAGTGAATGGGGCCCAGCACTTAATTCACCCCTCCACTTT. Translation: CASSEWGPALNSPLHF.

This chain connects TRBV6-6 to TRBJ1-3; tentatively, D is TRBD1 (5 bases). The CDR3 extends over 14 amino acids. Germline V gives CDR1 MNHNY, CDR2 SVGAGI (reference sequence). V gave up 3 bases and J gave up 2 bases, with 8 bases separating them. The CDR3 spells CASSYTGAGNTIYF. The DNA for the CDR3 is TGTGCCAGCAGTTATACAGGAGCTGGAAACACCATATATTTT.

The chain recombines TRBV2 with TRBJ2-5; 7 bases match TRBD2. The V and J ends lost 5 bases and 9 bases, in that order; junction bases with no gene match: 15. Looked up from germline, CDR1 is SNHLY and CDR2 is FYNNEI. The CDR3 sequence is 15 residues long. The CDR3 spells CASSLLAQPLAAQYF. The CDR3 region has the DNA TGTGCCAGCAGTTTACTAGCGCAACCCCTGGCGGCCCAGTACTTC. Full variable domain (missing parts from reference TRBV2 and TRBJ2-5): EPEVTQTPSHQVTQMGQEVILRCVPISNHLYFYWYRQILGQKVEFLVSFYNNEISEKSEIFDDQFSVERPDGSNFTLKIRSTKLEDSAMYFCASSLLAQPLAAQYFGPGTRLLVL.

V is TRBV2 and J is TRBJ1-5, with 7 bases matching TRBD1. CDR1 and CDR2 (germline): SNHLY, FYNNEI. The trim removed 7 bases at V and 7 bases at J, leaving 10 bases unmatched. CDR3 length equals 14 residues. CDR3 DNA: TGTGCCAGCACCCCGGGACAGAGGTTACAGCCCCAGCATTTT. Translating it yields CASTPGQRLQPQHF. The complete variable domain, with remaining parts taken from reference TRBV2 and TRBJ1-5, reads EPEVTQTPSHQVTQMGQEVILRCVPISNHLYFYWYRQILGQKVEFLVSFYNNEISEKSEIFDDQFSVERPDGSNFTLKIRSTKLEDSAMYFCASTPGQRLQPQHFGDGTRLSIL.

CDR3 amino acids: CSGHDPGGQLADTQYF. CDR3 bases: TGCAGCGGCCATGACCCCGGCGGGCAGTTGGCAGATACGCAGTATTTT. The chain couples TRBV29-1 to TRBJ2-3, with D perhaps TRBD2 (5 bases). CDR1 is SQVTM and CDR2 is ANQGSEA in the germline V gene. Trimming removed 7 bases from V and 4 bases from J, with 24 bases in between. CDR3 length equals 16 residues.

This clone was picked up a small number of times. The chain uses TRBV6-4 and TRBJ2-5, with D unclear. Germline values: CDR1 MRHNA, CDR2 SNTAGT. This CDR3 is built from 13 residues. Trimming removed 5 bases at V and 4 bases at J, with 11 bases between. The CDR3 region is CASSPHSGETQYF. In DNA, the CDR3 is TGTGCCAGCAGTCCCCACTCGGGAGAGACCCAGTACTTC.